This T cell receptor (beta chain) was sequenced during a study of a mutant IDH1 vaccine in newly diagnosed glioma. Study in general: Vaccine administration was initiated 4-6 weeks following radiotherapy alone, or with temozolomide cycles. Radiotherapy, temozolomide, or both had been given previously, and both were given to most. Overall study results and limits: Among top peripheral T cell clonotypes, changes seemed unrelated to pseudoprogression.

In regard to this clone: What it recognizes is unknown.

Libraries were prepared by immunoSEQ multiplex PCR; TCRdb keeps only in-frame clonotypes and omits some of them. This sample has 35,000 to 50,000 clones, with 84% found just once. The CDR3 contains 17 residues. Time point specified: week 11, during vaccination. Each dose of the vaccine consisted of 300 ug of mutant IDH1 20-mer peptide, with topical imiquimod. Tumors from donors were new WHO grade 3 or 4 IDH1-mutant astrocytomas with ATRX loss. The rearrangement uses TRBV21-1 and TRBJ2-4; the table's D call, TRBD1, has no DNA check behind it. TRBV21-1 is deemed a pseudogene. Material: PBMCs, obtained from a glioma patient whose treatment included an IDH1 peptide vaccine. The origin of this receptor is a man in his forties or fifties with glioma. The CDR3 nucleotides read TGTGCCAGCAGCAGTTCGGGACAGAGTCTAGCCAAAAACATTCAGTACTTC. This sequence encodes CASSSSGQSLAKNIQYF.